These T cell receptor beta chains were read from a single sample in a study of CD8+ T cells in alopecia areata. Clones were sequenced by immunoSEQ multiplex PCR, and TCRdb holds only the in-frame ones, with some missing. The sample records around 150,000 clones, 45% to 60% being singletons. Sequences were obtained from CD4+ T cells sorted from blood. The receptor set was obtained from a human donor in good health. The CDR3 runs from the conserved cysteine through the conserved F or W. A D gene is named only where the DNA matches it firmly. Size tells how often a clone was seen (once, few, many) or the class of an expanded clone, and some rows leave it out.

abundance: .
len: 13
v_gene: TRBV4-2
j_gene: TRBJ2-2
d_gene: TRBD2
CDR3aa: CASSHIAGGELFF
CDR3nt: TGTGCCAGCAGCCATATAGCGGGAGGGGAGCTGTTTTTT

abundance: few
len: 15
v_gene: TRBV11-2
j_gene: TRBJ2-3
d_gene: .
CDR3aa: CASSPARDLTDTQYF
CDR3nt: TGTGCCAGCAGCCCCGCCAGGGACCTCACAGATACGCAGTATTTT

abundance: .
len: 14
v_gene: TRBV29-1
j_gene: TRBJ2-7
d_gene: .
CDR3aa: CSVHLPTGRGEQYF
CDR3nt: TGCAGCGTGCACCTCCCGACAGGCAGGGGCGAGCAGTACTTC

abundance: .
len: 16
v_gene: TRBV4-1
j_gene: TRBJ2-1
d_gene: .
CDR3aa: CASSQGSPSPDNEQFF
CDR3nt: TGCGCCAGCAGCCAAGGGTCACCCTCACCAGACAATGAGCAGTTCTTC

abundance: .
len: 15
v_gene: TRBV6-5
j_gene: TRBJ2-3
d_gene: .
CDR3aa: CASSTLKGGTDTQYF
CDR3nt: TGTGCCAGCAGTACCCTGAAGGGAGGAACAGATACGCAGTATTTT

abundance: .
len: 17
v_gene: TRBV4-2
j_gene: TRBJ1-1
d_gene: TRBD1
CDR3aa: CASSQTDRGAMNTEAFF
CDR3nt: TGTGCCAGCAGCCAAACGGACAGGGGGGCCATGAACACTGAAGCTTTCTTT

abundance: few
len: 14
v_gene: TRBV29-1
j_gene: TRBJ2-5
d_gene: TRBD1
CDR3aa: CSVLRQGREETQYF
CDR3nt: TGCAGCGTTTTACGACAGGGTAGGGAGGAGACCCAGTACTTC

abundance: .
len: 17
v_gene: TRBV14
j_gene: TRBJ2-6
d_gene: .
CDR3aa: CASSQDRVRRGANVLTF
CDR3nt: TGTGCCAGCAGCCAAGACCGGGTCCGAAGGGGGGCCAACGTCCTGACTTTC

abundance: .
len: 14
v_gene: TRBV5-1
j_gene: TRBJ1-2
d_gene: TRBD1
CDR3aa: CASSRGQLDYGYTF
CDR3nt: TGCGCCAGCAGCCGGGGACAGTTGGACTATGGCTACACCTTC

abundance: .
len: 13
v_gene: TRBV29-1
j_gene: TRBJ2-7
d_gene: .
CDR3aa: CSVMGQGLYEQYF
CDR3nt: TGCAGCGTTATGGGGCAGGGCCTCTACGAGCAGTACTTC

abundance: .
len: 10
v_gene: TRBV30
j_gene: TRBJ1-1
d_gene: .
CDR3aa: CAWSLTEAFF
CDR3nt: TGTGCCTGGAGTCTGACTGAAGCTTTCTTT

abundance: .
len: 13
v_gene: TRBV29-1
j_gene: TRBJ2-6
d_gene: .
CDR3aa: CSVEVAGANVLTF
CDR3nt: TGCAGCGTTGAAGTTGCTGGGGCCAACGTCCTGACTTTC

abundance: .
len: 17
v_gene: TRBV7-3
j_gene: TRBJ1-5
d_gene: .
CDR3aa: CASSKGVRALTNQPQHF
CDR3nt: TGTGCCAGCAGCAAGGGGGTACGGGCCCTGACCAATCAGCCCCAGCATTTT

abundance: .
len: 15
v_gene: TRBV7-9
j_gene: TRBJ2-7
d_gene: .
CDR3aa: CASSLSTGMSQPQYF
CDR3nt: TGTGCCAGCAGCCTTAGTACGGGTATGTCACAACCGCAGTACTTC

abundance: few
len: 15
v_gene: TRBV10-1
j_gene: TRBJ2-2
d_gene: TRBD2
CDR3aa: CASSEEVGRAGELFF
CDR3nt: TGCGCCAGCAGTGAAGAAGTAGGGAGGGCCGGGGAGCTGTTTTTT

abundance: few
len: 15
v_gene: TRBV5-1
j_gene: TRBJ2-7
d_gene: TRBD2
CDR3aa: CASSLRASGAYEQYF
CDR3nt: TGCGCCAGCAGCTTGAGGGCTAGCGGGGCCTACGAGCAGTACTTC

abundance: .
len: 17
v_gene: TRBV29-1
j_gene: TRBJ1-1
d_gene: TRBD1
CDR3aa: CSVEARQGAFIGTEAFF
CDR3nt: TGCAGCGTTGAAGCTCGACAGGGGGCGTTTATCGGCACTGAAGCTTTCTTT

abundance: .
len: 14
v_gene: TRBV7-6
j_gene: TRBJ2-7
d_gene: TRBD2
CDR3aa: CATKPAGGFGEQYF
CDR3nt: TGTGCCACCAAACCAGCGGGGGGGTTTGGCGAGCAGTACTTC

abundance: once
len: 14
v_gene: TRBV11-2
j_gene: TRBJ2-5
d_gene: .
CDR3aa: CASSLGLVGETQYF
CDR3nt: TGTGCCAGCAGCTTAGGTCTAGTCGGGGAGACCCAGTACTTC

abundance: few
len: 14
v_gene: TRBV4-1
j_gene: TRBJ2-4
d_gene: TRBD1
CDR3aa: CASSQARDRQIQYF
CDR3nt: TGCGCCAGCAGCCAAGCACGGGACAGACAAATTCAGTACTTC

abundance: .
len: 16
v_gene: TRBV5-1
j_gene: TRBJ2-1
d_gene: TRBD2
CDR3aa: CASSPGTSGSRNEQFF
CDR3nt: TGCGCCAGCAGCCCCGGAACTAGCGGGAGTAGAAATGAGCAGTTCTTC

abundance: .
len: 14
v_gene: TRBV29-1
j_gene: TRBJ2-3
d_gene: TRBD2
CDR3aa: CSAGTSGRGDTQYF
CDR3nt: TGCAGCGCTGGGACTAGCGGGAGAGGCGATACGCAGTATTTT

abundance: .
len: 15
v_gene: TRBV29-1
j_gene: TRBJ2-1
d_gene: .
CDR3aa: CSVGDGGRTYNEQFF
CDR3nt: TGCAGCGTGGGGGACGGGGGACGCACCTACAATGAGCAGTTCTTC

abundance: .
len: 12
v_gene: TRBV27
j_gene: TRBJ2-7
d_gene: .
CDR3aa: CASSTRLGEQYF
CDR3nt: TGTGCCAGCAGTACTAGACTGGGCGAGCAGTACTTC

abundance: few
len: 16
v_gene: TRBV9
j_gene: TRBJ1-2
d_gene: .
CDR3aa: CASSVEASGEAVGYTF
CDR3nt: TGTGCCAGCAGCGTAGAGGCCTCCGGGGAGGCGGTCGGCTACACCTTC

abundance: .
len: 12
v_gene: TRBV5-6
j_gene: TRBJ2-3
d_gene: .
CDR3aa: CASSSYPDTQYF
CDR3nt: TGTGCCAGCAGCTCCTACCCAGATACGCAGTATTTT

abundance: few
len: 15
v_gene: TRBV4-1
j_gene: TRBJ1-3
d_gene: TRBD1
CDR3aa: CASSQGTGVGNTIYF
CDR3nt: TGCGCCAGCAGCCAAGGGACAGGGGTTGGAAACACCATATATTTT

abundance: .
len: 15
v_gene: TRBV11-2
j_gene: TRBJ2-1
d_gene: .
CDR3aa: CASSTDGSSYNEQFF
CDR3nt: TGTGCCAGCAGCACCGACGGCAGCTCCTACAATGAGCAGTTCTTC

abundance: few
len: 15
v_gene: TRBV5-6
j_gene: TRBJ2-5
d_gene: TRBD1
CDR3aa: CASSPGTGVVETQYF
CDR3nt: TGTGCCAGCAGCCCCGGGACAGGGGTAGTAGAGACCCAGTACTTC

abundance: .
len: 14
v_gene: TRBV29-1
j_gene: TRBJ1-1
d_gene: TRBD1
CDR3aa: CSVELGRGDTEAFF
CDR3nt: TGCAGCGTTGAATTGGGCAGGGGGGACACTGAAGCTTTCTTT

abundance: once
len: 16
v_gene: TRBV7-9
j_gene: TRBJ1-1
d_gene: .
CDR3aa: CASSALWTARNTEAFF
CDR3nt: TGTGCCAGCAGCGCTCTTTGGACAGCAAGGAACACTGAAGCTTTCTTT

abundance: .
len: 11
v_gene: TRBV20-1
j_gene: TRBJ2-4
d_gene: .
CDR3aa: CSAKQNDIQYF
CDR3nt: TGCAGTGCTAAACAGAACGACATTCAGTACTTC

abundance: .
len: 16
v_gene: TRBV29-1
j_gene: TRBJ1-2
d_gene: .
CDR3aa: CSVGGHGRNSNYGYTF
CDR3nt: TGCAGCGTGGGAGGGCATGGCCGAAATTCAAACTATGGCTACACCTTC

abundance: .
len: 11
v_gene: TRBV30
j_gene: TRBJ1-1
d_gene: .
CDR3aa: CAWSREPEDFF
CDR3nt: TGTGCCTGGAGTCGTGAGCCTGAAGATTTCTTT

abundance: few
len: 15
v_gene: TRBV10-3
j_gene: TRBJ2-3
d_gene: TRBD2
CDR3aa: CAISVGTRTTDTQYF
CDR3nt: TGTGCCATCAGTGTGGGGACTAGGACCACAGATACGCAGTATTTT

abundance: .
len: 13
v_gene: TRBV6-1
j_gene: TRBJ2-5
d_gene: .
CDR3aa: CASSEVPQETQYF
CDR3nt: TGTGCCAGCAGTGAAGTGCCTCAAGAGACCCAGTACTTC

abundance: .
len: 14
v_gene: TRBV5-6
j_gene: TRBJ1-3
d_gene: .
CDR3aa: CASRTGGSGNTIYF
CDR3nt: TGTGCCAGCAGAACCGGGGGCTCTGGAAACACCATATATTTT

abundance: .
len: 15
v_gene: TRBV2
j_gene: TRBJ2-2
d_gene: TRBD2
CDR3aa: CASRPTSGSTGELFF
CDR3nt: TGTGCCAGCAGGCCCACTAGCGGCTCCACCGGGGAGCTGTTTTTT

abundance: few
len: 14
v_gene: TRBV29-1
j_gene: TRBJ2-1
d_gene: TRBD2
CDR3aa: CSVGVAGGPNEQFF
CDR3nt: TGCAGCGTTGGGGTAGCGGGAGGGCCTAATGAGCAGTTCTTC

abundance: few
len: 14
v_gene: TRBV7-9
j_gene: TRBJ2-4
d_gene: .
CDR3aa: CASSPGTVFSLQYF
CDR3nt: TGTGCCAGCAGCCCAGGGACCGTCTTTAGTCTTCAGTACTTC

abundance: .
len: 15
v_gene: TRBV5-1
j_gene: TRBJ1-1
d_gene: .
CDR3aa: CASSLEGQGNTEAFF
CDR3nt: TGCGCCAGCAGCTTGGAAGGCCAGGGGAACACTGAAGCTTTCTTT

abundance: .
len: 15
v_gene: TRBV5-1
j_gene: TRBJ2-7
d_gene: TRBD2
CDR3aa: CASSPGLAGAYEQYF
CDR3nt: TGCGCCAGCAGCCCGGGACTAGCGGGGGCCTACGAGCAGTACTTC